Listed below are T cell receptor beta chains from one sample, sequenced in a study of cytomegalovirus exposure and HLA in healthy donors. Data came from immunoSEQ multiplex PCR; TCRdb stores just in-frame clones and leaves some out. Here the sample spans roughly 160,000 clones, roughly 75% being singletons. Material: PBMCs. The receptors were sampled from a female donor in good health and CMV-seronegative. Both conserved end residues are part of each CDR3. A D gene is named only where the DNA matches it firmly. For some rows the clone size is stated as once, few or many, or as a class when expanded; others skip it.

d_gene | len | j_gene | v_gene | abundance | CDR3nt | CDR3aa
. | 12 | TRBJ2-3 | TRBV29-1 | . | TGCAGCGTTGAATACATTGGGAGTACGCAGTATTTT | CSVEYIGSTQYF
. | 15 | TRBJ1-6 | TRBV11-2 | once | TGTGCCAGCAGCCCCCGGGGCAGGGGCAATTCACCCCTCCACTTT | CASSPRGRGNSPLHF
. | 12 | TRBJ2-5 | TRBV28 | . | TGTGCCAGCAGGGGCTCGCAAGAGACCCAGTACTTC | CASRGSQETQYF
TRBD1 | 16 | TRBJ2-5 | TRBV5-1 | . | TGCGCCAGCAGCCCCGGACAGGGCAGTACCCAAGAGACCCAGTACTTC | CASSPGQGSTQETQYF
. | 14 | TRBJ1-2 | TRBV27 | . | TGTGCCAGCAGTCGGTGGGCGCAGGACTATGGCTACACCTTC | CASSRWAQDYGYTF
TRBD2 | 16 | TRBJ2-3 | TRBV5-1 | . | TGCGCCAGCAGCTTAACTAGCGGGAGGGTAACAGATACGCAGTATTTT | CASSLTSGRVTDTQYF
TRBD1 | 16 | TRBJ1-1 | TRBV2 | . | TGTGCCAGCACTGCAGGGGGAATTGTATCTAACACTGAAGCTTTCTTT | CASTAGGIVSNTEAFF
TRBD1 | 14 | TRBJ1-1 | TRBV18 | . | TGTGCCAGCTCACAAGGGACAGGGGGCACTGAAGCTTTCTTT | CASSQGTGGTEAFF
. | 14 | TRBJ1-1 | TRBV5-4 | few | TGTGCCAGCAGCTTGAGGCAGGGAGGGACTGAAGCTTTCTTT | CASSLRQGGTEAFF
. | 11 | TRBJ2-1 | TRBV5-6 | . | TGTGCCAGCAGCTTCGACAATGAGCAGTTCTTC | CASSFDNEQFF
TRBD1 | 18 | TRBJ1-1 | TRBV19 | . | TGTGCCAGTAGTCGTCGGACAGGGCTGGTTACTGATAACACTGAAGCTTTCTTT | CASSRRTGLVTDNTEAFF
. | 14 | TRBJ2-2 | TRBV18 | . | TGTGCCAGCTCACCACTTCTAAACACCGGGGAGCTGTTTTTT | CASSPLLNTGELFF
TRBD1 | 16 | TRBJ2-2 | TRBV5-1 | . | TGCGCCAGCAGCTTGGCAGGGGGCGAGAACACCGGGGAGCTGTTTTTT | CASSLAGGENTGELFF
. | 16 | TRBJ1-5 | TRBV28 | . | TGTGCCAGCAGCCGCCAGACCCGGGGAGGTAATCAGCCCCAGCATTTT | CASSRQTRGGNQPQHF
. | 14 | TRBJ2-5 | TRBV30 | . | TGTGCCTGGAGTCGGGCGGGGATGAGGGAGACCCAGTACTTC | CAWSRAGMRETQYF
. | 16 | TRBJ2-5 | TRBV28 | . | TGTGCCAGCAGCCCCTTCCGGGACAAGGGGTGGGAGACCCAGTACTTC | CASSPFRDKGWETQYF
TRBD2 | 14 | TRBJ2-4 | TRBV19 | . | TGTGCCAGTAGTCATAGCGGGGGGAAAAACATTCAGTACTTC | CASSHSGGKNIQYF